The 8 T cell receptor beta chains below come from one sample, sequenced in a study of identical twins (dated by TCRdb to about 2016). The library was produced with 5' RACE. These reads were obtained on an Illumina HiSeq 2000. TCRdb reprocessed the public reads (quality trimming at Q25 with fastp, clone calling with MiXCR) and kept in-frame beta chains. Each record represents a unique CDR3 protein, reported with the most common genes and DNA among its rows. The sample table contains 450,000 to 650,000 distinct CDR3 sequences; only one count was recorded for about 16% of them. Roughly 0.44% of the sample is in the top ten clones. These data also featured in a second study, about yellow fever vaccine responses in identical twins.

The sample was CD4+ T cells sorted from blood. The receptors shown here come from a woman between 18 and 29 years old in good health.

The chain uses TRBV4-1 and TRBJ2-2; no clear D gene. V lost 0 bases and J 0 bases, leaving 11 bases between the germline ends. The CDR3 runs 17 residues. Germline CDR1 reads MGHRA; CDR2 reads YSYEKL. Here the CDR3 reads CASSQEAPVSNTGELFF. The DNA of the CDR3 is TGCGCCAGCAGCCAAGAAGCACCGGTTTCGAACACCGGGGAGCTGTTTTTT.

This clonotype was recorded many times. This chain uses TRBV7-9 with TRBJ1-1; D gene uncertain. Germline assignment: CDR1 SEHNR and CDR2 FQNEAQ (reference sequence). V lost 5 bases, J lost 6 bases, and 10 bases lay in between. This CDR3 has 12 residues. The CDR3 loop is CASSPPTPEAFF. CDR3 nucleotide sequence: TGTGCCAGCAGCCCCCCCACCCCTGAAGCTTTCTTT.

This clonotype was seen only a few times. The chain carries TRBV2 and TRBJ2-1; tentatively, D is TRBD2 (5 bases). The CDR3 is 15 amino acids. Trimming pared 2 bases from V and 6 bases from J, leaving 14 bases between. Germline V gene sequence: CDR1 SNHLY, CDR2 FYNNEI. The CDR3 protein is CASSESLLVGNEQFF. The CDR3 bases are TGTGCCAGCAGTGAAAGTTTACTAGTTGGCAATGAGCAGTTCTTC.

V and J are TRBV12-3 or TRBV12-4 and TRBJ2-1; 8 positions agree with TRBD2. This CDR3 comprises 16 residues. V lost 7 bases, J lost 0 bases, and 8 bases stayed unmatched. The CDR3 region has the DNA TGTGCCAGCAACCTACTAGCGGAGGACTCCTACAATGAGCAGTTCTTC. Its protein is CASNLLAEDSYNEQFF.

This clonotype has only a few counts. V is TRBV24-1 and J is TRBJ2-3; D gene unclear. This CDR3 has 12 amino acids. Germline V gene lookup returns CDR1 KGHDR and CDR2 SFDVKD. The V and J ends lost 5 bases and 6 bases respectively, with 8 bases between them. Here the CDR3 DNA reads TGTGCCACCAGTGTATTTGGGGATACGCAGTATTTT. This codes for CATSVFGDTQYF.

A few counts support this clonotype. The CDR3 reads CSVGTGGQETQYF. CDR3 nucleotide sequence: TGCAGCGTCGGGACAGGGGGACAAGAGACCCAGTACTTC. V is TRBV29-1 and J is TRBJ2-5; the match to TRBD1 covers 11 bases. V shed 6 bases, J shed 2 bases, and the junction held 2 bases outside the gene matches. Germline-derived CDR1 and CDR2 are SQVTM and ANQGSEA. This CDR3 is 13 amino acids long.

This clonotype was recorded a few times. The chain has TRBV11-3 and TRBJ1-1; D remains unclear. Trimming took off 0 bases at V and 1 base at J, with 9 bases between the two ends. CDR3 size: 15 residues. Germline CDR1 SGHNT, CDR2 YENEEA. The CDR3 reads CASSLEPTGNTEAFF. The CDR3 DNA is TGTGCCAGCAGCTTAGAACCGACGGGGAACACTGAAGCTTTCTTT.

The J gene is TRBJ2-7, the V gene TRBV11-1, with D unclear. The germline V and J ends were trimmed by 5 bases and 5 bases, with 13 bases remaining between them. The germline V gene has CDR1 SGHAT and CDR2 FQDESV (reference sequence). The CDR3 has 13 residues. Written as DNA, the CDR3 is TGTGCCAGCAGCCTCCTAGGTTTCAACGAGCAGTACTTC. Translating gives CASSLLGFNEQYF.